Listed here are 23 T cell receptor beta chains from one sample, sequenced in a study of blood T cells in healthy people across ages. For the second PCR, which ran for 7 to 11 cycles, a sample-barcoded 5' primer and a J-beta primer mix were used. TCRdb reprocessed the 5' RACE reads with MiXCR, giving one entry per CDR3 protein. The sample lists 550,000 to 600,000 distinct CDR3 sequences; roughly 43% were seen once. The specimen sequenced was blood. The receptors here all came from a man older than 75 in good health.

Only a few counts were recorded for this clonotype. The germline gene is not matched at one end of the junction; a read error may be the cause. The CDR3 coding sequence is TGTGCTAGCAGCTTAAGGGTTGGAGGGGATACGCAGTATTTT. It yields the protein CASSLRVGGDTQYF. The rearrangement uses TRBV7-7 and TRBJ2-3; possibly TRBD2 for D (6 bases). Germline CDR1 is SSHAT and CDR2 is FNYEAQ (reference sequence). This CDR3 has 14 residues.

At least ten counts were recorded for this clonotype. This chain joins TRBV29-1 and TRBJ1-2; TRBD1 is a possible D gene (6 bases). The CDR3 consists of 12 residues. The germline gives CDR1 SQVTM, CDR2 ANQGSEA. V shed 4 bases and J shed 2 bases, with 8 bases lying between them. CDR3 nucleotides: TGCAGCGTTGGGGGGGGCAACTATGGCTACACCTTC. Protein product: CSVGGGNYGYTF. The full variable domain, in which reference TRBV29-1 and TRBJ1-2 provide the parts outside the CDR3, is SAVISQKPSRDICQRGTSLTIQCQVDSQVTMMFWYRQQPGQSLTLIATANQGSEATYESGFVIDKFPISRPNLTFSTLTVSNMSPEDSSIYLCSVGGGNYGYTFGSGTRLTVV.

This chain links TRBV25-1 with TRBJ1-2; weak D call: TRBD1 (5 bases). The CDR3 has 12 amino acids. V lost 7 bases and J lost 5, with 11 bases in between. CDR1 and CDR2 (germline): MGHDK, SYGVNS. CDR3 nucleotides: TGTGCCAGCAAAGGGACCGAATATGGCTACACCTTC. This gives the protein CASKGTEYGYTF.

This clonotype came up a few times. This rearrangement joins TRBV7-8 to TRBJ1-2; D is undetermined. Germline CDR1 reads SGHVS; CDR2 reads FQNEAQ. The V end lost 3 bases, the J end lost 2 bases, and 10 bases lay between the germline ends. This CDR3 has 14 residues. The CDR3: CASSFSTGNYGYTF. The CDR3 region has the DNA TGTGCCAGCAGCTTTTCGACTGGGAACTATGGCTACACCTTC.

This chain connects TRBV6-2 or TRBV6-3 to TRBJ1-5; no clear D. The CDR3 extends over 12 amino acids. CDR1 MNHEY and CDR2 SVGEGT come from the germline V gene. Trimming left V 5 bases short and J 5 bases short, with 7 bases between. This chain's CDR3 is CASSPPYQPQHF. In DNA, the CDR3 is TGTGCCAGCAGTCCGCCGTATCAGCCCCAGCATTTT.

This chain connects TRBV4-3 to TRBJ2-5, with TRBD1 matching 10 bases. The V gene end was trimmed by 4 bases and the J gene end by 5 bases; junction bases not matched to a gene: 13. The CDR3 is 17 residues long. CDR1 LGHNA and CDR2 YSLEER come from the germline V gene. In DNA form, the CDR3 reads TGCGCCAGCAGCCTAAACTTTCCGACAGGGGGCCGTGAGACCCAGTACTTC. This sequence encodes CASSLNFPTGGRETQYF.

This clonotype was picked up a small number of times. The J gene is TRBJ2-7, the V gene TRBV3-1; D is possibly TRBD1 (6 bases). This CDR3 is built from 15 residues. CDR1 and CDR2 from the germline V gene are LGHDT and YNNKEL (reference sequence). V lost 8 bases to trimming and J lost 2 bases, with 19 bases between them. Here the CDR3 reads CASGRGSQGTYEQYF. The DNA for the CDR3 is TGTGCCAGCGGACGGGGAAGTCAGGGGACCTACGAGCAGTACTTC.

The chain couples TRBV5-6 to TRBJ2-7; 9 bases line up with TRBD1. The J call may be mistaken, given a closer DNA end match to TRBJ2-4. Germline V lookup: CDR1 SGHDT, CDR2 YYEEEE. There are 13 residues in the CDR3. The CDR3 DNA reads TGTGCCAGCAGCGGGACAGGGTCAAACATTCAGTACTTC. Protein product: CASSGTGSNIQYF.

V and J are TRBV6-8 and TRBJ2-6; 8 bases align to TRBD1. Germline-derived CDR1 and CDR2 are MNHGY and SAAAGT. V dropped 0 bases and J dropped 1; count of bases not matched to a gene: 14. The CDR3 runs to 21 residues. In DNA, the CDR3 is TGTGCCAGCAGTTACTCGTCGTATCCGGGACAGGTGTTGTCTGGGGCCAACGTCCTGACTTTC. Protein product: CASSYSSYPGQVLSGANVLTF.

On this clonotype: A junction end diverges from the germline sequence, so it may reflect a read error. The rearrangement uses TRBV6-1 and TRBJ1-6; D uncertain. CDR1 and CDR2 (germline): MNHNS, SASEGT. This CDR3 contains 13 residues. In DNA form, the CDR3 reads TGTGCCAGCAGTGTACTCCCGAGTTCACCCCCCCACTTT. Its translation: CASSVLPSSPPHF.

V is TRBV20-1 and J is TRBJ1-6, with TRBD1 identical over 9 bases. Losses at the gene ends were 6 bases for V and 7 bases for J; bases not matched to a gene: 13. The CDR3 is 16 amino acids. Germline CDR1 DFQATT, CDR2 SNEGSKA (reference sequence). In DNA, the CDR3 is TGCAGTGCACAGCCGGGACAGGGAAAAGACAATTCACCCCTCCACTTT. It codes for CSAQPGQGKDNSPLHF.

This clonotype was observed a handful of times. This chain joins TRBV5-1 and TRBJ2-3; TRBD1 might be the D (6 bases). Germline V gives CDR1 SGHRS, CDR2 YFSETQ. This CDR3 comprises 16 residues. V was clipped by 4 bases and J by 5 bases, with 20 bases between them. CDR3 in DNA: TGCGCCAGCAGCCGAAACCCTTCCTCAGGGGTAGATACGCAGTATTTT. Translation: CASSRNPSSGVDTQYF.

The sample holds a few counts of this clonotype. The chain combines TRBV6-2 or TRBV6-3 with TRBJ2-7; possibly TRBD1 for D (6 bases). The V end lost 6 bases, the J end lost 2 bases, and 8 bases lay between the germline ends. The CDR3 consists of 12 residues. CDR1 is MNHEY, CDR2 SVGEGT, per germline. DNA for the CDR3: TGTGCCAGCAGGGACAGTGCCTACGAGCAGTACTTC. Encoded protein: CASRDSAYEQYF.

The DNA of the CDR3 is TGTGCCAGCAGCTTATCCCCCACTAGGAACACCGGGGAGCTGTTTTTT. Its protein is CASSLSPTRNTGELFF. This rearrangement joins TRBV7-3 to TRBJ2-2; D may be TRBD2 (5 bases). V was shortened by 2 bases and J by 1 base, with 11 bases between the two germline ends. Germline loops: CDR1 SGHTA, CDR2 FQGTGA. The CDR3 runs to 16 residues.

This chain uses TRBV2 with TRBJ2-3; 11 bases line up with TRBD2. The V and J ends lost 5 bases and 3 bases, in that order; junction bases with no gene match: 4. CDR1 is SNHLY and CDR2 is FYNNEI in the germline V gene. The CDR3 loop spans 15 amino acids. CDR3: CASSTSGSVTDTQYF. The CDR3, as DNA: TGTGCCAGCAGTACTAGCGGGAGTGTGACAGATACGCAGTATTTT.

V usage is TRBV7-2 and J usage is TRBJ2-1; D perhaps matches TRBD2 (6 bases). CDR1 is SGHTA, CDR2 FQGNSA, per germline. There are 17 residues in the CDR3. V was pared by 7 bases and J by 9 bases, with 28 bases between. The CDR3 bases are TGTGCCAGCACCCGGATTTACGGGGGTCCGTTGGTTGGTGAGCAGTTCTTC. Translated: CASTRIYGGPLVGEQFF.

This chain joins TRBV29-1 and TRBJ2-7; 9 bases map to TRBD2. The length of the CDR3 is 12 residues. Germline values: CDR1 SQVTM, CDR2 ANQGSEA. J gave up 3 bases and V 4 bases, and 1 base lay outside the gene matches. Here the CDR3 reads CSVGREGYEQYF. In DNA form, the CDR3 reads TGCAGCGTTGGGCGGGAGGGCTACGAGCAGTACTTC.

This clonotype showed up just a few times. The rearrangement links TRBV20-1 to TRBJ2-3; 12 nucleotides match TRBD2. The V gene's germline CDR1 is DFQATT and CDR2 SNEGSKA (reference sequence). The V segment lost 5 bases and the J segment 4 bases; nucleotides outside the gene matches: 10. The CDR3 has 16 residues. CDR3: CSAPPTSGRYSDTQYF. The CDR3 coding sequence is TGCAGTGCTCCCCCCACTAGCGGGAGGTATTCAGATACGCAGTATTTT.

The count of this clonotype is one. This chain uses TRBV27 with TRBJ1-6; D uncertain. Trimming left V 7 bases short and J 8 bases short, with 12 bases between. The length of the CDR3 is 13 residues. Germline loops: CDR1 MNHEY, CDR2 SMNVEV (reference sequence). The CDR3: CASTRRVDSPLHF. CDR3 sequence (DNA): TGTGCCAGCACCCGCCGAGTTGATTCACCCCTCCACTTT.

J is TRBJ2-1 and V is TRBV4-3; D is unresolved. Per the germline V gene, CDR1 is LGHNA and CDR2 is YSLEER. V was shortened by 1 base and J by 2 bases, with 15 bases between the two germline ends. The CDR3 has 17 residues. CDR3 sequence reads: CASSQGGGSATYNEQFF. The CDR3 DNA sequence: TGCGCCAGCAGCCAAGGGGGTGGGTCAGCTACCTACAATGAGCAGTTCTTC.

This clonotype was observed many times. The chain is built from TRBV6-6 and TRBJ2-3; D is tentatively TRBD1 or TRBD2 (5 bases each). This CDR3 has 15 residues. Germline-derived CDR1 and CDR2 are MNHNY and SVGAGI (reference sequence). V lost 4 bases and J 0 bases, leaving 11 bases between the germline ends. The CDR3 protein is CASSSPGPSTDTQYF. For the CDR3, the DNA is TGTGCCAGCAGTTCACCGGGACCCAGCACAGATACGCAGTATTTT.

This clonotype was counted between two and nine times. V is TRBV12-3 or TRBV12-4 and J is TRBJ2-1, with no clear D. This CDR3 comprises 14 residues. V gave up 9 bases and J gave up 0 bases, with 12 bases separating them. CDR3 sequence reads: CASHPRSSYNEQFF. The DNA for the CDR3 is TGTGCCAGTCACCCCCGAAGCTCCTACAATGAGCAGTTCTTC.

This clonotype occurred a few times. The genes are TRBV4-3 and TRBJ1-2; the D gene is possibly TRBD1 (5 bases). The CDR3 loop spans 16 amino acids. V lost 0 bases and J lost 3, with 14 bases in between. Germline V CDR1 and CDR2: LGHNA, YSLEER. The CDR3 protein is CASSQDAGSGYYGYTF. The DNA for the CDR3 is TGCGCCAGCAGCCAAGACGCAGGGTCGGGTTACTATGGCTACACCTTC.